This TCR beta chain was recovered during a study of blood T cell repertoires in COVID-19. Overall study context: COVID-19 samples, acute and convalescent, were from the United States, Italy and Spain. The cDNA or gDNA used as material had been derived from T cells, B-cell-depleted T cells, or PBMCs.

Original methodology: How many nucleated cells were present was estimated from reference gene primer amplification. The method was immunoSEQ multiplex PCR; TCRdb's version includes in-frame clones alone and lacks a portion of them. The D gene and trimming were derived from the DNA, and the V and J assignments and clone size from that table. Here the sample spans 180,000 or so clones, roughly 90% being singletons. This CDR3 contains 14 residues. In germline, CDR1 is LNHDA, CDR2 SQIVND (reference sequence). V gave up 4 bases and J gave up 4 bases; unmatched junction bases: 3. The Seattle site enrolled patients during active infection and followed them longitudinally.

The material sequenced was peripheral blood. The receptor was isolated from a woman aged 55 to 70 with COVID-19, enrolled during active disease. This chain links TRBV19 with TRBJ1-3; 8 bases match TRBD1. The CDR3 region has the DNA TGTGCCAGTAGTAAAGGGACAGGCGGAAACACCATATATTTT. Translating it yields CASSKGTGGNTIYF.